The present entry profiles one T cell receptor (beta chain) with its context. Antigen specificity is unknown. The data were obtained in a study of cytomegalovirus exposure and HLA in healthy donors. Findings and limits, study-wide: Later on, analysis showed that most CMV-associated TCR beta chains appeared to be HLA-restricted. Specific recognition of CMV antigens was confirmed in vitro for a few chains (all CMV-associated). The likely explanation for a cluster of highly shared sequence variants was sequencing artifact. In a later analysis, parvovirus B19, influenza, CMV and Epstein-Barr virus appeared linked to several top co-occurrence clusters.

It was with 60 Vbeta and 13 Jbeta primers that the PCR ran. Assay: immunoSEQ multiplex PCR; the TCRdb copy retains only in-frame clones and omits some. Its table records approximately 72,000 clones. Per germline, CDR1 LNHDA and CDR2 SQIVND (reference sequence). This CDR3 comprises 17 residues. J was trimmed by 0 bases and V by 4 bases; bases with no gene match: 11. The chain joins TRBV19 to TRBJ1-2; 7 nucleotides align to TRBD1. The specimen was PBMCs. This clonotype was obtained from a middle-aged woman in good health and CMV-seropositive. The CDR3 coding sequence is TGTGCCAGTAGTACTCCGGGACAGTTACTCGCTAACTATGGCTACACCTTC. Residues: CASSTPGQLLANYGYTF.